This T cell receptor (beta chain) was sequenced for a study of PD-1 blockade in classical Hodgkin lymphoma. Whole-study findings and limits: Baseline diversity in complete responders resembled that of newly diagnosed patients. When nivolumab was started under 1 year after ASCT, patients were excluded.

Repertoires were generated with immunoSEQ multiplex PCR, while TCRdb's copy carries only in-frame clones and drops some. The sample has just over 25,000 clones, under 90% seen once. Every single patient, without exception, relapsed after autologous stem cell transplantation, and brentuximab vedotin exposure varied. This CDR3 spans 14 amino acids. From germline, CDR1 is MDHEN and CDR2 SYDVKM. Trimming removed 2 bases from V and 3 bases from J, with 8 bases in between. Regarding this clone: Its specificity is unknown.

V usage is TRBV28 and J usage is TRBJ1-5; D gene unclear. The TCR was taken from a human donor with classical Hodgkin lymphoma. The sample was peripheral blood mononuclear cells (PBMCs), taken at baseline. The CDR3 region has the DNA TGTGCCAGCAGTTTACGTGCCAACAATCAGCCCCAGCATTTT. Protein sequence: CASSLRANNQPQHF. Looking up the rest from reference TRBV28 and TRBJ1-5 gives the full variable domain: DVKVTQSSRYLVKRTGEKVFLECVQDMDHENMFWYRQDPGLGLRLIYFSYDVKMKEKGDIPEGYSVSREKKERFSLILESASTNQTSMYLCASSLRANNQPQHFGDGTRLSIL.